The clone carrying this TCR beta chain was recorded many times. Exclusions: uncontrolled infection, other autoimmune disease, pregnancy, lactation. The record originates from a study of T cells in Graves' hyperthyroidism and ophthalmopathy. Per germline, CDR1 MNHEY and CDR2 SMNVEV (reference sequence). The CDR3 spans 16 residues. The V segment lost 6 bases and the J segment 0 bases; nucleotides outside the gene matches: 7. TCR beta CDR3 region amplification was performed from RNA transcripts. First-round RT-PCR of the TCR CDR3 relied on the HTBI primer set. TCRdb processed the multiplex PCR reads anew with MiXCR; each CDR3 protein has one entry. The sample lists 300,000 to 350,000 distinct CDR3 sequences, about 20% occurring once.

Source material: blood. The sequence derives from a woman aged 45-65 years with Graves' hyperthyroidism. The chain combines TRBV27 with TRBJ2-1, with 8 bases matching TRBD2. The CDR3 bases are TGTGCCAGCAGCCCTAACAGCGGGAGCTCCTACAATGAGCAGTTCTTC. The encoded protein is CASSPNSGSSYNEQFF.